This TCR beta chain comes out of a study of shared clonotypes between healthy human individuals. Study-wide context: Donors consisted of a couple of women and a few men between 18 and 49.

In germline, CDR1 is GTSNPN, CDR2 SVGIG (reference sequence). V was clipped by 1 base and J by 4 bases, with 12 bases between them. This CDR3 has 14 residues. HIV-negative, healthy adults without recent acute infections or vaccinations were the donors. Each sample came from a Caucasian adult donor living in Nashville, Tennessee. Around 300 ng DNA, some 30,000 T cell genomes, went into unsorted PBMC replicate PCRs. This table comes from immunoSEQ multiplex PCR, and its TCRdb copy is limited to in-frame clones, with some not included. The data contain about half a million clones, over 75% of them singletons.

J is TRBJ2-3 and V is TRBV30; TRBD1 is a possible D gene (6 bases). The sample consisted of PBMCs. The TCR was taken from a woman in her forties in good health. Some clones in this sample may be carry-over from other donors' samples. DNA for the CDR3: TGTGCCTGGAGTGGGGGGCTAGCCGCAGATACGCAGTATTTT. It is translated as CAWSGGLAADTQYF.